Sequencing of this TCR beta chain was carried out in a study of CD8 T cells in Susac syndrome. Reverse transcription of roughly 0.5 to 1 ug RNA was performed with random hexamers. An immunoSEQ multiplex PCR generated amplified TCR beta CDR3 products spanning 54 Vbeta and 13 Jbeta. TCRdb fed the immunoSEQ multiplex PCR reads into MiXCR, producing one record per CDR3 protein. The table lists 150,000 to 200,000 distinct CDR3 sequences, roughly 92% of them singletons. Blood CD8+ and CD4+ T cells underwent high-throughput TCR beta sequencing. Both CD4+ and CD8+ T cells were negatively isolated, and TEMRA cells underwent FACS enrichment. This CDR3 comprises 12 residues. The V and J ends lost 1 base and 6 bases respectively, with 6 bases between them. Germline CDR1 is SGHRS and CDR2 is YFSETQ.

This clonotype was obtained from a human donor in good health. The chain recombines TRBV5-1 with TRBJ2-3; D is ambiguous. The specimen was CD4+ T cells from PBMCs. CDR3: CASSLSGDTQYF. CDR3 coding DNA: TGCGCCAGCAGCTTGAGTGGGGATACGCAGTATTTT.